This TCR beta chain was identified during a study of identifying expanded T cells in peripheral blood. Per the germline V gene, CDR1 is SQVTM and CDR2 is ANQGSEA. Trimming pared 4 bases from V and 2 bases from J, leaving 9 bases between. This CDR3 contains 14 residues. Study conclusions and caveats: Over approximately two and four weeks, about 15 and 18 clones changed, versus around 1.2 between replicates. Variance in clone template counts between roughly two-week samples significantly increased with total template count across all healthy donors.

Collection occurred without any documented infections or immune events in donors. About this clone: What it binds is not known.

Profiling relied on immunoSEQ multiplex PCR, and the TCRdb table lists in-frame clones only, not all of them. Found here are about 85,000 clones, 70% to 90% of them singletons; the top ten hold roughly 2.8%. This receptor was taken from a person aged 18-69 years in good health. The material sequenced was blood. The chain couples TRBV29-1 to TRBJ2-6; D not resolved. The CDR3 loop reads CSVGGSPGANVLTF. As DNA, the CDR3 is TGCAGCGTTGGAGGCAGCCCTGGGGCCAACGTCCTGACTTTC.